This is a list of T cell receptor beta chains from one sample in a study of blood T cells in healthy people across ages. TCRdb itself ran the 5' RACE reads through MiXCR, one entry per CDR3 protein. Among 550,000 to 750,000 distinct CDR3 sequences listed, 20% to 25% were seen once. Specimen: blood. These receptor sequences come from a man aged 70 or older in good health. Both conserved end residues are part of each CDR3. Expanded clones are given a class, and other clones once, few, many or no size at all.

len,v_gene,abundance,CDR3aa
14,TRBV12-3/TRBV12-4,-,CASRQGVSSYEQYF
13,TRBV10-3,once,CAISGGGTVTQYF
16,TRBV10-3,few,CAISGASGSNTGELFF
16,TRBV9,-,CASSGGPFLGTGELFF
14,TRBV10-3,few,CAISNGQNNQPQHF
16,TRBV12-3/TRBV12-4,few,CASKPGGASGSYEQYF
15,TRBV4-3,-,CASSAGQGASNEQFF
14,TRBV10-3,-,CALRRDSSYNEQFF
14,TRBV5-1,-,CASTIGQGRTEAFF
17,TRBV20-1,-,CSARPELAGVGTDTQYF
17,TRBV4-1,few,CASSQTSGRARTDTQYF
16,TRBV12-3/TRBV12-4,-,CASSPSGRGSYNEQFF
14,TRBV7-7,many,CASSVRHNTGELFF
16,TRBV4-1,-,CASSPGNPNSGNTIYF
15,TRBV4-3,-,CASSQEAGIHYEQYF
18,TRBV11-2,few,CASSLDHQLAGGTYEQYF
14,TRBV3-1,many,CASSQATTQETQYF
16,TRBV6-4,few,CASSDSGSGSFDTQYF
13,TRBV20-1,-,CSARGLDSYEQYF
15,TRBV6-6,-,CASSSTWVGNSPLHF
16,TRBV6-2/TRBV6-3,few,CASSYRDLDSAYGYTF
15,TRBV20-1,-,CSAGRTSGRVYEQYF
18,TRBV7-4,few,CARVTPGPTTLAKNIQYF
14,TRBV20-1,many,CSAPRTEHQETQYF
15,TRBV9,-,CASSVVGSGNGELFF
14,TRBV5-1,-,CASSLGSPEETQYF
14,TRBV20-1,-,CSARSGINGNEQFF
14,TRBV27,few,CASSPEGKVTEAFF
15,TRBV3-1,-,CASSQGTGGRNEQFF
16,TRBV24-1,-,CATSELTGASTDTQYF
15,TRBV5-1,few,CASSLGTGDTYEQYF
17,TRBV5-5,few,CASSLAVGLLEQETQYF
13,TRBV4-1,many,CASSPVSTDTQYF
15,TRBV27,-,CASSSGQGANQPQHF
14,TRBV10-3,-,CAISKGEGSYEQYF
14,TRBV6-1,-,CASSVPDYHNEQFF
15,TRBV6-6,-,CASTIGRDGNQPQHF
19,TRBV7-9,few,CASSLGVGPGQAQQETQYF
17,TRBV2,few,CASSGRTGGTNTGELFF
15,TRBV4-1,few,CASSVEGGPGNEQFF